A selection of T cell receptor beta chains follows, all from one sample in a study of radiotherapy plus CTLA-4 blockade in lung cancer. TCRdb's copy holds only in-frame clones and misses some; the assay was immunoSEQ multiplex PCR. The repertoire holds about 120,000 clones, with just under 90% as singletons. The source material was peripheral blood, sampled from a patient treated with radiotherapy plus ipilimumab. These receptor sequences come from a human donor with non-small cell lung cancer that progressed on radiotherapy plus ipilimumab. Both conserved end residues are part of each CDR3. A D gene is named only where the DNA matches it firmly. Expanded clones are given a class, and other clones once, few, many or no size at all.

V gene	J gene	clone size	CDR3 length	D gene	CDR3 protein	CDR3 DNA
TRBV5-1	TRBJ1-4	NA	15	NA	CASSEEGPQGEKLFF	TGCGCCAGCAGCGAGGAAGGTCCTCAGGGGGAAAAACTGTTTTTT
TRBV6-5	TRBJ2-5	NA	15	NA	CASSSPPAAQETQYF	TGTGCCAGCAGCTCACCACCAGCGGCTCAGGAGACCCAGTACTTC
TRBV11-2	TRBJ2-5	NA	13	TRBD1	CASRDRGKETQYF	TGTGCCAGCCGAGACAGGGGGAAAGAGACCCAGTACTTC
TRBV4-1	TRBJ2-1	NA	15	TRBD2	CASSLLAGGGNEQFF	TGCGCCAGCAGCCTCCTAGCGGGAGGGGGCAATGAGCAGTTCTTC
TRBV7-5	TRBJ2-2	NA	17	NA	CARSQDPRGLVVGELFF	TGTGCCAGAAGCCAAGATCCCAGAGGACTAGTTGTCGGGGAGCTGTTTTTT
TRBV5-1	TRBJ2-7	NA	13	NA	CASSPKNLDEQYF	TGCGCCAGCAGCCCTAAGAACCTCGACGAGCAGTACTTC
TRBV5-5	TRBJ1-1	NA	14	NA	CASSQDVWNTEAFF	TGTGCCAGCAGCCAGGACGTCTGGAACACTGAAGCTTTCTTT
TRBV19	TRBJ2-7	NA	15	TRBD2	CASSIAREGRNEQYF	TGTGCCAGTAGTATCGCGCGGGAGGGCCGGAACGAGCAGTACTTC
TRBV19	TRBJ1-4	NA	13	NA	CASSGVTNEKLFF	TGTGCCAGTAGCGGAGTCACTAATGAAAAACTGTTTTTT
TRBV7-8	TRBJ2-7	NA	14	NA	CASSSQPGNYEQYF	TGTGCCAGCAGCTCACAACCGGGGAACTACGAGCAGTACTTC
TRBV6-4	TRBJ2-7	NA	13	NA	CASSDSEGGEQYF	TGTGCCAGCAGTGACTCAGAGGGGGGCGAGCAGTACTTC
TRBV6-6	TRBJ1-1	NA	13	NA	CASSSRVNTEAFF	TGTGCCAGCAGTTCTCGGGTAAACACTGAAGCTTTCTTT
TRBV7-9	TRBJ1-1	NA	13	NA	CASSPFTGTEAFF	TGTGCCAGCAGCCCATTTACAGGGACTGAAGCTTTCTTT
TRBV18	TRBJ1-5	NA	14	NA	CASSMSGDHQPQHF	TGTGCCAGCTCAATGTCGGGGGATCATCAGCCCCAGCATTTT
TRBV5-5	TRBJ2-7	NA	14	TRBD2	CASSLVLAGYEQYF	TGTGCCAGCAGCTTGGTTCTAGCGGGTTACGAGCAGTACTTC
TRBV18	TRBJ2-3	NA	13	NA	CASSPREADTQYF	TGTGCCAGCTCACCACGGGAAGCAGATACGCAGTATTTT
TRBV5-1	TRBJ2-5	NA	15	NA	CAALRTSDPPETQYF	TGCGCCGCCCTAAGGACATCAGACCCCCCAGAGACCCAGTACTTC
TRBV10-2	TRBJ2-1	NA	14	NA	CASGTGLGKNEQFF	TGCGCCAGCGGAACAGGATTAGGGAAGAATGAGCAGTTCTTC
TRBV5-1	TRBJ2-7	NA	13	NA	CASPPPEDNEQYF	TGCGCCAGCCCCCCCCCGGAAGACAACGAGCAGTACTTC
TRBV30	TRBJ1-6	once	16	NA	CAWSVGRGRGNSPLHF	TGTGCCTGGAGTGTTGGTCGGGGCAGGGGAAATTCACCCCTCCACTTT
TRBV2	TRBJ1-1	NA	14	NA	CASSTDGRRTEAFF	TGTGCCAGCAGTACGGACGGAAGGAGGACTGAAGCTTTCTTT
TRBV5-4	TRBJ2-5	NA	16	TRBD2	CASSLNGRAPGETQYF	TGTGCCAGCAGCTTGAACGGGAGGGCCCCCGGGGAGACCCAGTACTTC
TRBV4-1	TRBJ2-2	NA	17	TRBD1	CASSQPARGLNTGELFF	TGCGCCAGCAGCCAACCCGCCAGGGGGCTGAACACCGGGGAGCTGTTTTTT
TRBV11-3	TRBJ2-7	NA	14	TRBD2	CASSYGGKRDEQYF	TGTGCCAGCAGCTACGGTGGTAAGCGGGATGAGCAGTACTTC
TRBV27	TRBJ2-7	NA	14	NA	CASTSAGRTREQYF	TGTGCCAGCACGTCCGCGGGCCGGACGAGGGAGCAGTACTTC
TRBV5-4	TRBJ1-1	once	13	NA	CASSFGFNTEAFF	TGTGCCAGCAGCTTTGGGTTCAACACTGAAGCTTTCTTT
TRBV27	TRBJ1-2	NA	15	TRBD1	CASSIQGATYYGYTF	TGTGCCAGCAGTATCCAGGGGGCAACTTACTATGGCTACACCTTC
TRBV2	TRBJ2-2	NA	14	NA	CASSERVVTGELFF	TGTGCCAGCAGTGAAAGGGTGGTCACCGGGGAGCTGTTTTTT
TRBV4-2	TRBJ2-7	NA	15	TRBD2	CASSQEVGGSSEQYF	TGTGCCAGCAGCCAAGAGGTGGGCGGGAGTAGTGAGCAGTACTTC
TRBV5-1	TRBJ2-1	NA	17	TRBD2	CASSPSGSGSSYNEQFF	TGCGCCAGCAGCCCCTCGGGTAGCGGGAGCTCCTACAATGAGCAGTTCTTC
TRBV11-3	TRBJ2-7	NA	15	NA	CASSSLVGRSYEQYF	TGTGCCAGCAGCTCCCTGGTGGGCAGATCCTACGAGCAGTACTTC
TRBV6-1	TRBJ1-2	NA	13	NA	CASSESGSYGYTF	TGTGCCAGCAGTGAATCAGGGTCCTATGGCTACACCTTC
TRBV7-9	TRBJ1-5	NA	13	NA	CASSLQMGQPQHF	TGTGCCAGCAGCTTACAGATGGGCCAGCCCCAGCATTTT
TRBV5-4	TRBJ2-3	once	14	NA	CASSLGHRTDTQYF	TGTGCCAGCAGCTTGGGACACCGGACAGATACGCAGTATTTT
TRBV2	TRBJ1-2	once	14	NA	CASRLEGRNYGYTF	TGTGCCAGCAGGCTTGAGGGACGGAACTATGGCTACACCTTC
TRBV29-1	TRBJ1-1	NA	13	NA	CSVAADLNTEAFF	TGCAGCGTTGCGGCGGACCTGAACACTGAAGCTTTCTTT
TRBV7-6	TRBJ1-3	NA	16	NA	CASSLGWSLSGNTIYF	TGTGCCAGCAGCTTAGGTTGGTCTCTCTCTGGAAACACCATATATTTT
TRBV9	TRBJ2-7	NA	18	TRBD2	CASTTLPSGGPLSYEQYF	TGTGCCAGCACCACCCTCCCTAGCGGAGGACCCCTCTCCTACGAGCAGTACTTC
TRBV19	TRBJ2-5	NA	13	NA	CASRRTGQETQYF	TGTGCCAGTAGGCGTACAGGTCAAGAGACCCAGTACTTC
TRBV7-3	TRBJ2-7	NA	15	NA	CASSLSAEPPYEQYF	TGTGCCAGCAGCCTCTCAGCGGAGCCCCCCTACGAGCAGTACTTC